The 28 T cell receptor beta chains below come from one sample, sequenced in a study of blood T cell repertoires in COVID-19. TCRdb's table, derived via immunoSEQ multiplex PCR, lists solely in-frame clones and lacks some. The sample lists around 100,000 clones, 84% seen once, with 10% to 15% in the top ten. The sequenced sample was peripheral blood. Source of these receptors: a human donor in a cohort sampled during active or convalescent COVID-19.

The chain uses TRBV6-5 and TRBJ2-7, with 7 bases aligning to TRBD1. Germline trimming cut 5 bases from V and 4 bases from J; bases unmatched to any gene: 5. The CDR3 has 13 amino acids. CDR1 and CDR2 (germline): MNHEY, SVGAGI. In DNA form, the CDR3 reads TGTGCCAGCAGTAGGACCAGGGGGTACGAGCAGTACTTC. As protein: CASSRTRGYEQYF.

This clone was detected once. This chain connects TRBV5-1 to TRBJ1-3; the D is unclear. This CDR3 is built from 11 residues. The germline gives CDR1 SGHRS, CDR2 YFSETQ. CDR3 nucleotides: TGCGCTAGCGCGGCTGGAAACACCATATATTTT. Amino acid sequence: CASAAGNTIYF.

A remark on this clone: At the DNA level, this CDR3 is encoded by other sequences in the same sample as well. The genes are TRBV18 and TRBJ1-3, with D possibly being TRBD1 (6 bases). The CDR3 contains 15 residues. V lost 2 bases to trimming and J lost 0 bases, with 8 bases between them. Germline V gives CDR1 KGHSH, CDR2 LQKENI. Written as DNA, the CDR3 is TGTGCCAGCTCACCATTGGACAGCTCTGGAAACACCATATATTTT. Translating it yields CASSPLDSSGNTIYF.

The chain links TRBV6-5 to TRBJ2-7; the match to TRBD1 covers 11 bases. V gave up 0 bases and J gave up 5 bases; unmatched junction bases: 6. The CDR3 has 16 amino acids. The V gene's germline CDR1 is MNHEY and CDR2 SVGAGI. CDR3 in DNA: TGTGCCAGCAGTTACTCGGACAGGGGGCGTTCGGACGAGCAGTACTTC. Residues: CASSYSDRGRSDEQYF.

CDR3 protein: CASSLGGQGAWGYTF. CDR3 DNA: TGTGCCAGCAGCTTAGGCGGACAGGGGGCTTGGGGCTACACCTTC. V and J are TRBV7-2 and TRBJ1-2; 11 nucleotides align to TRBD1. V lost 1 base to trimming and J lost 8 bases; unmatched junction nucleotides: 6. This CDR3 has 15 residues. Germline CDR1 SGHTA, CDR2 FQGNSA.

The chain recombines TRBV19 with TRBJ2-3; D is perhaps TRBD2 (7 bases). This CDR3 region has 17 residues. Germline assignment: CDR1 LNHDA and CDR2 SQIVND (reference sequence). Trimming cost V 5 bases and J 2 bases, with 20 bases left between them. CDR3 sequence (DNA): TGTGCCAGTAGTCCCCGAGGCAGGGGAGGGGTCACAGATACGCAGTATTTT. Protein product: CASSPRGRGGVTDTQYF.

This chain connects TRBV27 to TRBJ2-1; tentatively, D is TRBD2 (5 bases). This CDR3 comprises 12 residues. The germline gives CDR1 MNHEY, CDR2 SMNVEV (reference sequence). Trimming cost V 2 bases and J 7 bases, with 6 bases left between them. Here the CDR3 reads CASSLGGNEQFF. The CDR3 DNA reads as TGTGCCAGCAGTTTAGGAGGTAATGAGCAGTTCTTC.

This chain uses TRBV27 with TRBJ2-1; 13 bases align to TRBD2. This CDR3 spans 17 amino acids. From germline, CDR1 is MNHEY and CDR2 SMNVEV (reference sequence). The junction had 7 bases not matched to a gene; V was cut back by 4 bases and J by 4 bases. The CDR3 bases are TGTGCCAGCAGTTGGACTAGCGGGGGATCGAATTACAATGAGCAGTTCTTC. Protein sequence: CASSWTSGGSNYNEQFF.

This rearrangement joins TRBV7-2 to TRBJ2-7; D gene unclear. From germline, CDR1 is SGHTA and CDR2 FQGNSA. This CDR3 contains 16 residues. The V end was cut by 2 bases, the J end by 2 bases, with 16 bases between. This CDR3 is CASSLNGGVPAYEQYF. The CDR3 nucleotides read TGTGCCAGCAGCTTAAATGGCGGCGTCCCCGCCTACGAGCAGTACTTC.

The chain couples TRBV10-3 to TRBJ1-3, with D possibly being TRBD1 (5 bases). V dropped 6 bases and J dropped 2 bases, with 11 bases sitting between them. The CDR3 covers 14 residues. The germline CDR1 and CDR2 sequences are ENHRY and SYGVKD. DNA for the CDR3: TGTGCCATCAGCCACCCGACAGCTGGAAACACCATATATTTT. Amino acids: CAISHPTAGNTIYF.

This clone has more than one count but fewer than ten. A read error may account for a junction end that differs from germline. The chain recombines TRBV7-7 with TRBJ2-5; a weak D match, TRBD1 (5 bases). The CDR3 is 15 amino acids. Germline values: CDR1 SSHAT, CDR2 FNYEAQ (reference sequence). The CDR3 nucleotides read TGTGCTAGCAGCTTAGCAGCAGGGTACCAAGAGACCCAGTACTTC. Translating it yields CASSLAAGYQETQYF. The entire variable domain, with the rest obtained from reference TRBV7-7 and TRBJ2-5, is as follows: GAGVSQSPRYKVTKRGQDVTLRCDPISSHATLYWYQQALGQGPEFLTYFNYEAQPDKSGLPSDRFSAERPEGSISTLTIQRTEQRDSAMYRCASSLAAGYQETQYFGPGTRLLVL.

The chain carries TRBV3-1 (or the pseudogene TRBV3-2) and TRBJ1-3; D gene ambiguous. Germline CDR1 LGHDT, CDR2 YNNKEL (reference sequence). V was shortened by 0 bases and J by 1 base, with 10 bases between the two germline ends. CDR3 length equals 16 residues. The CDR3 sequence is CASSQDPGYSGNTIYF. The CDR3 DNA sequence: TGTGCCAGCAGCCAAGATCCGGGGTATTCTGGAAACACCATATATTTT.

The chain employs TRBV9 and TRBJ1-6, with D perhaps matching TRBD1 (5 bases). The CDR3 runs 15 residues. CDR1 is SGDLS and CDR2 is YYNGEE in the germline V gene. The V gene lost 1 base and the J gene lost 6 bases, with 11 bases spanning the gap. Written as DNA, the CDR3 is TGTGCCAGCAGCGTATTGGGCGACAGTAATTCACCCCTCCACTTT. Residues: CASSVLGDSNSPLHF.

The CDR3 DNA reads as TGCAGTGCTAGTAGGGTGGGGCGTAGAGGCTACAATGAGCAGTTCTTC. Translated: CSASRVGRRGYNEQFF. The rearrangement joins TRBV20-1 to TRBJ2-1; TRBD1 might be the D (5 bases). Germline CDR1 DFQATT, CDR2 SNEGSKA (reference sequence). V lost 3 bases, J lost 3 bases, and 18 bases lay in between. There are 16 residues in the CDR3.

The gene calls are TRBV7-9 and TRBJ2-1; D possibly corresponds to TRBD1 (5 bases). The CDR3 contains 11 residues. Germline V gene sequence: CDR1 SEHNR, CDR2 FQNEAQ (reference sequence). The V gene lost 5 bases and the J gene lost 10 bases, with 9 bases spanning the gap. The CDR3 region has the DNA TGTGCCAGCAGCACACACAGGGAGCAGTTCTTC. Its translation is CASSTHREQFF.

The genes are TRBV4-1 and TRBJ1-6, with 9 bases that match TRBD1. The CDR3 length is 14 residues. The V segment lost 6 bases and the J segment 10 bases; nucleotides outside the gene matches: 7. Germline assignment: CDR1 MGHRA and CDR2 YSYEKL. CDR3 in DNA: TGCGCCAGCAGTTGGACAGGGGAGTCCTCACCCCTCCACTTT. Translated: CASSWTGESSPLHF.

The chain couples TRBV7-2 to TRBJ1-2, with D unresolved. Germline-derived CDR1 and CDR2 are SGHTA and FQGNSA. Deletions cut 1 base from V and 8 bases from J, with 17 bases between. The CDR3 sequence is 15 residues long. The CDR3 spells CASSLVILDPGGYTF. As DNA, the CDR3 is TGTGCCAGCAGCTTAGTGATTTTAGACCCAGGCGGCTACACCTTC.

The chain recombines TRBV2 with TRBJ1-5, with 10 nucleotides matching TRBD1. Germline V gives CDR1 SNHLY, CDR2 FYNNEI. With V trimmed by 4 bases and J by 8 bases, 11 bases remained unmatched. The CDR3 length is 16 residues. CDR3 loop: CASSGGMGQGLEPQHF. In DNA, the CDR3 is TGTGCCAGCAGTGGGGGTATGGGACAGGGGCTTGAGCCCCAGCATTTT.

The chain uses TRBV18 and TRBJ2-2; D gene unclear. Germline V gene data show CDR1 as KGHSH and CDR2 as LQKENI. CDR3 size: 16 residues. The ends were cut back, 6 bases at V and 1 base at J, with 15 bases in the middle. CDR3 region: CASSLMVALNTGELFF. The CDR3, as DNA: TGTGCCAGCTCGCTGATGGTAGCACTGAACACCGGGGAGCTGTTTTTT.

The V gene is TRBV28, the J gene TRBJ1-5, with a tentative D call TRBD1 (6 bases). The CDR3 consists of 15 residues. CDR1 and CDR2 from the germline V gene are MDHEN and SYDVKM. V gave up 8 bases and J gave up 2 bases, with 16 bases separating them. The CDR3: CASALGAGGNQPQHF. In DNA form, the CDR3 reads TGTGCCAGCGCATTGGGGGCGGGAGGCAATCAGCCCCAGCATTTT.

The genes are TRBV3-1 (or the pseudogene TRBV3-2) and TRBJ1-1; tentative D call: TRBD1 (5 bases). The germline CDR1 and CDR2 sequences are LGHDT and YNNKEL (reference sequence). The CDR3 contains 20 residues. Trimming cost V 2 bases and J 9 bases, with 34 bases left between them. The CDR3 DNA is TGTGCCAGCAGCCAACGCTCACAAACGGCCCGGGCCGATACGGAGGGACAAGCTTTCTTT. Amino acid sequence: CASSQRSQTARADTEGQAFF.

The chain employs TRBV4-3 and TRBJ2-3, with 12 bases fitting TRBD2. This CDR3 has 17 residues. The ends lost 2 bases at V and 6 bases at J; junction bases unmatched: 9. The germline V gene has CDR1 LGHNA and CDR2 YSLEER. For the CDR3, the DNA is TGCGCCAGCAGCCAAAGGGCACTAGCGGGGGGAGGGGATACGCAGTATTTT. Its translation: CASSQRALAGGGDTQYF.

This chain connects TRBV10-1 to TRBJ1-1, with a weak D call TRBD1 (6 bases). Germline lookup yields CDR1 WNHNN and CDR2 SYGVQD (reference sequence). The CDR3 is made up of 13 amino acids. Trimming stripped 1 base from V and 8 bases from J, with 11 bases between. The CDR3: CASSEFAGQEAFF. CDR3 sequence (DNA): TGCGCCAGCAGTGAGTTCGCAGGACAGGAAGCTTTCTTT.

The chain carries TRBV9 and TRBJ1-5, with unresolved D. This CDR3 is 15 amino acids long. CDR1 is SGDLS, CDR2 YYNGEE, per germline. Trimming stripped 4 bases from V and 3 bases from J, with 14 bases between. CDR3 loop: CASSLQPGDNQPQHF. The CDR3 DNA reads TGTGCCAGCAGCCTTCAGCCCGGGGACAATCAGCCCCAGCATTTT.

This chain connects TRBV28 to TRBJ1-6; TRBD1 agrees at 7 bases. The ends lost 6 bases at V and 11 bases at J; junction bases unmatched: 4. Germline assignment: CDR1 MDHEN and CDR2 SYDVKM. This CDR3 has 12 residues. CDR3 nucleotide sequence: TGTGCCAGCAGAACAGGGGAGACACCCCTCCACTTT. Translation: CASRTGETPLHF.

J is TRBJ2-3 and V is TRBV11-3; 8 nucleotides line up with TRBD2. The CDR3 is 14 residues long. Germline V gives CDR1 SGHNT, CDR2 YENEEA. V trimming: 3 bases; J trimming: 2 bases; junction bases outside the gene matches: 1. The CDR3 is CASSFGGVTDTQYF. The CDR3 region has the DNA TGTGCCAGCAGCTTCGGGGGGGTCACAGATACGCAGTATTTT.

With respect to this clone: This CDR3 is also generated by other DNA sequences in the sample. The genes are TRBV7-2 and TRBJ1-1, with a tentative D call TRBD1 (5 bases). The CDR3 spans 13 residues. Between the trimmed V and J ends, which lost 3 bases and 1 base, there was a span of 6 bases. Germline CDR1 and CDR2: SGHTA and FQGNSA. The CDR3 sequence is CASSLTENTEAFF. CDR3 DNA: TGTGCCAGCAGCTTGACAGAGAACACTGAAGCTTTCTTT.

The V and J genes are TRBV4-3 and TRBJ2-7; 11 positions agree with TRBD2. Germline-derived CDR1 and CDR2 are LGHNA and YSLEER. Trimming at V came to 0 bases and at J to 4 bases, leaving 8 bases not matched to a gene. This CDR3 region has 17 residues. CDR3 in DNA: TGCGCCAGCAGCCAAGATCTTGCGACTAGCGGGGTTTACGAGCAGTACTTC. This encodes CASSQDLATSGVYEQYF.